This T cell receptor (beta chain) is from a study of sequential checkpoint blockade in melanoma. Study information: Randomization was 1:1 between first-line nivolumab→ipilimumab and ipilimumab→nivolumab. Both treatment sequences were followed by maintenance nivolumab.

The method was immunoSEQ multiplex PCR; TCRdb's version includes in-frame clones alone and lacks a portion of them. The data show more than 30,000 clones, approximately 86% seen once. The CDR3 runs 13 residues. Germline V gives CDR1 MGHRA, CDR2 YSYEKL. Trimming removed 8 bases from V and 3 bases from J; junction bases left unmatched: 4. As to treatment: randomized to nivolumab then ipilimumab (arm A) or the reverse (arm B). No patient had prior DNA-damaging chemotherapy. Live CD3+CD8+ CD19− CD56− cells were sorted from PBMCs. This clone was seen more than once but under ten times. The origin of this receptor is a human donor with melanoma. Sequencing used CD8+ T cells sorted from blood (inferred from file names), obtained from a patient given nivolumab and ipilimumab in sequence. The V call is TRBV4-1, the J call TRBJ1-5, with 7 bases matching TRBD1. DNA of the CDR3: TGCGCCAGCCGACAGGGTCCCAATCAGCCCCAGCATTTT. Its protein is CASRQGPNQPQHF.